This T cell receptor beta chain was sequenced for a study of T-cell memory formation after mild COVID-19. As for the study in general: Clusters of TCRs were largely donor specific.

Germline V gene data show CDR1 as SQVTM and CDR2 as ANQGSEA. The V end lost 5 bases, the J end lost 4 bases, and 12 bases lay between the germline ends. The CDR3 spans 13 residues. Constant-segment primers served in 5'RACE that generated TCR alpha and TCR beta cDNA libraries bearing sample barcodes and UMIs. TCRdb recomputed calls from the 5' RACE reads with MiXCR, one row per CDR3 protein. The sample gives about 400,000 distinct CDR3 sequences, about 24% of which show up once; about 8.7% is in the top ten. This clonotype was seen a handful of times. Its antigen is not known. Study-wide results and limits: Detection of some responders pre-infection suggested pre-existing cross-reactive memory T cells participated.

This clonotype originated in an adult woman who had mild COVID-19 (a few samples of this study predate the infection). Cell type and time point are not known. What was sequenced was PBMCs or a T cell subset sorted from them (not recorded which). The rearrangement uses TRBV29-1 and TRBJ2-1; D possibly corresponds to TRBD1 (5 bases). In DNA form, the CDR3 reads TGCAGCGTTCCTACAGGACATTACAATGAGCAGTTCTTC. As protein: CSVPTGHYNEQFF.